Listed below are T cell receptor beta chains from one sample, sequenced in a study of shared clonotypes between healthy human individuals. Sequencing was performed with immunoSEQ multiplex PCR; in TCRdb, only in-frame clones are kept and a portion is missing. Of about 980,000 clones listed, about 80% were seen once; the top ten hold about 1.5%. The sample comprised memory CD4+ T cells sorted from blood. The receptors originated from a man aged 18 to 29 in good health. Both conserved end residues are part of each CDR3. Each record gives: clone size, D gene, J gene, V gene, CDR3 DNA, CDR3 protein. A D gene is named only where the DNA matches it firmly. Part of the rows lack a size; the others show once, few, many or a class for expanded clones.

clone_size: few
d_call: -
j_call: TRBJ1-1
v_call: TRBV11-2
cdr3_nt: TGTGCCAGCAGCTTTCGTTTCAACACTGAAGCTTTCTTT
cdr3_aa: CASSFRFNTEAFF

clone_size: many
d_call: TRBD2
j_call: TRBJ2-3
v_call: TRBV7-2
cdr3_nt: TGTGCCAGCACCCGACTAGCGGAAGATACGCAGTATTTT
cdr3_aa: CASTRLAEDTQYF

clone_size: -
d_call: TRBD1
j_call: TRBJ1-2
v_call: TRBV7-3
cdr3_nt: TGTGCCAGCAGGAAGTCGGGACAGAGTTATGGCTACACCTTC
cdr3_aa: CASRKSGQSYGYTF

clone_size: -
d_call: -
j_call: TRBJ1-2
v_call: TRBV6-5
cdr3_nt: TGTGCCAGCAGTCCGAAGGGAAACTATGGCTACACCTTC
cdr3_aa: CASSPKGNYGYTF

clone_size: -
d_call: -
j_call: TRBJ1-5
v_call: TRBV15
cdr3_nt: TGTGCCACCAGCAGAGACAGGGTCGGCAATCAGCCCCAGCATTTT
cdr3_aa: CATSRDRVGNQPQHF

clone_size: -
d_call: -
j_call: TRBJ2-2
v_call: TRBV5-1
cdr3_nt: TGCGCCAGCAGCCCCCGAACGCCCGGAAACACCGGGGAGCTGTTTTTT
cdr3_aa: CASSPRTPGNTGELFF

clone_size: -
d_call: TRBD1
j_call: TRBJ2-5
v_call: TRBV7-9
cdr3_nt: TGTGCCAGCAGCCCGGGACAGGGGGTCGAGACCCAGTACTTC
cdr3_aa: CASSPGQGVETQYF

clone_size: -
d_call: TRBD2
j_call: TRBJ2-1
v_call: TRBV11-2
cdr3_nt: TGTGCCAGCACATTAGCGGGGAGGGGCAATGAGCAGTTCTTC
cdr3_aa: CASTLAGRGNEQFF

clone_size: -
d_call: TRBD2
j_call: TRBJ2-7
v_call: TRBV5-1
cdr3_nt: TGCGCCAGCAATAATGGAGGGCTAGCGGGAGGGAGGGCCTACGAGCAGTACTTC
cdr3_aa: CASNNGGLAGGRAYEQYF

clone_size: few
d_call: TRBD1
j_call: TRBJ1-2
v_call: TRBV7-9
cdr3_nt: TGTGCCAGCAGCTTAGAATGGACAGGGACCTATGGCTACACCTTC
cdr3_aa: CASSLEWTGTYGYTF

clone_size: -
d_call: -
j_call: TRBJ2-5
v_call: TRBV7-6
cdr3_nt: TGTGCCAGCAGTTCCAACAGAGGACGGCAAGAGACCCAGTACTTC
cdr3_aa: CASSSNRGRQETQYF

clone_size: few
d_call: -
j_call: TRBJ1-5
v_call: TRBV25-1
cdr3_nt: TGTGCCAGCAGTTCAGGGAATCAGCCCCAGCATTTT
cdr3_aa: CASSSGNQPQHF

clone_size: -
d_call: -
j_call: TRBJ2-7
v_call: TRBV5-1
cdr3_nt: TGCGCCAGCAGCTTGGAGGCCGTGCGGTCCTACGAGCAGTACTTC
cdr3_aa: CASSLEAVRSYEQYF

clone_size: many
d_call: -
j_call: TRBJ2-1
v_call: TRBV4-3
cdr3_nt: TGCGCCAGCAGCCACCCCGGACCCTCCTACAATGAGCAGTTCTTC
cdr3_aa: CASSHPGPSYNEQFF

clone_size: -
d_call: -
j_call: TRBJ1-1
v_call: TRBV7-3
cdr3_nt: TGTGCCAGCAGCTTGTCACAGGTCGCGAACACTGAAGCTTTCTTT
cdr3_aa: CASSLSQVANTEAFF

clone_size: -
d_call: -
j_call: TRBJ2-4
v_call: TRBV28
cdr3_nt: TGTGCCAGCAGTTTAGGGCAGGGGGGCATAGACATTCAGTACTTC
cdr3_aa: CASSLGQGGIDIQYF

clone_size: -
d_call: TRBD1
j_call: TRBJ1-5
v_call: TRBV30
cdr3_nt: TGTGCCTGGAGCCCTACAGGGGGCAATCAGCCCCAGCATTTT
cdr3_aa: CAWSPTGGNQPQHF

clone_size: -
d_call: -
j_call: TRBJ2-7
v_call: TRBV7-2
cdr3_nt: TGTGCCAGCAGCCCGACCGCAACCTACGAGCAGTACTTC
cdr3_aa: CASSPTATYEQYF

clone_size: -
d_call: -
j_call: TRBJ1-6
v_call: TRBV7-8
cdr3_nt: TGTGCCAGCAGCTTGGACAATCGCTTTTCACCCCTCCACTTT
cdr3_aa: CASSLDNRFSPLHF

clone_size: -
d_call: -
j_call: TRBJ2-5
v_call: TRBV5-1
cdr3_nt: TGCGCCAGCAGCTTGGATGCAGGGAGGATACAAGAGACCCAGTACTTC
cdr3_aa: CASSLDAGRIQETQYF

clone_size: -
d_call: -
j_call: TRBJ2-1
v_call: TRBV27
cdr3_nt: TGTGCCAGCACCCCGGCCCCGGAGGGTGAGCAGTTCTTC
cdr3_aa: CASTPAPEGEQFF

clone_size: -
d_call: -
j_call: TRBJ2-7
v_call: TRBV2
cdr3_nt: TGTGCCAGCCCCTCAAAACCGGGGCACGGCGAGCAGTACTTC
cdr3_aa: CASPSKPGHGEQYF

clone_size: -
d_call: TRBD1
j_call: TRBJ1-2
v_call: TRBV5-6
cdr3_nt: TGTGCCAGCAGAGGGACAGGGGCACTATATGGCTACACCTTC
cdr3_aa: CASRGTGALYGYTF

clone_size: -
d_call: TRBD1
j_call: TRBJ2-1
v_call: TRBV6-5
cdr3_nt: TGTGCCAGCAGTCCCGGGACAGGGGATGGGGAGCAGTTCTTC
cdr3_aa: CASSPGTGDGEQFF

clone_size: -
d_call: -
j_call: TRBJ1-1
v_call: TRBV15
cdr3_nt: TGTGCCACCAGCAATCGCGAAAGCGGTAACACTGAAGCTTTCTTT
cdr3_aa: CATSNRESGNTEAFF

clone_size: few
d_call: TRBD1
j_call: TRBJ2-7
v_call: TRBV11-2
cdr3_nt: TGTGCCAGCAGCTTAGCAGGGACAGTAAACTACGAGCAGTACTTC
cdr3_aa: CASSLAGTVNYEQYF

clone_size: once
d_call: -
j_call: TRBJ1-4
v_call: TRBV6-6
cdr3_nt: TGTGCCAGCAGTTACCAGGGCTTATCGGAACTGTTTTTT
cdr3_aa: CASSYQGLSELFF

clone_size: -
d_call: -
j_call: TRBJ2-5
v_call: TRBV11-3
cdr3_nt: TGTGCCAGCAGCTTAGGTTCTAAAACTACGGAGACCCAGTACTTC
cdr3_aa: CASSLGSKTTETQYF

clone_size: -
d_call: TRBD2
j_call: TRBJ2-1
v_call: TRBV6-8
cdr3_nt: TGTGCCAGCAATCTCCCCGTGGGGGGGACCTCCTACAATGAGCAGTTCTTC
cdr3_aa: CASNLPVGGTSYNEQFF

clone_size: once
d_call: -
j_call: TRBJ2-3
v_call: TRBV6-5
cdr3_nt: TGTGCCAGCAGCCCGACCTGGCGGGATTTAGATACGCAGTATTTT
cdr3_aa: CASSPTWRDLDTQYF

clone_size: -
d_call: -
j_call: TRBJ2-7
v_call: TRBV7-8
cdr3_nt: TGTGCCAGCAGCCCTAAGGGTTACCACGAGCAGTACTTC
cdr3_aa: CASSPKGYHEQYF

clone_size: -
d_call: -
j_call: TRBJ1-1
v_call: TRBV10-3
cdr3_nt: TGTGCCATCAGTTCAAAAGGGGGAGTGACTGAAGCTTTCTTT
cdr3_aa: CAISSKGGVTEAFF

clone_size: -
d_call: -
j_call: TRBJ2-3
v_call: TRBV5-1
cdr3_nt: TGCGCCAGCAGCGATGACTGGGGAGATACGCAGTATTTT
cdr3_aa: CASSDDWGDTQYF

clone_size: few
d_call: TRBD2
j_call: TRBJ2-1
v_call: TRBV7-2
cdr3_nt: TGTGCCAGCAGCCTAGGGGGACTAGCGGTAAATGAGCAGTTCTTC
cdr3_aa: CASSLGGLAVNEQFF

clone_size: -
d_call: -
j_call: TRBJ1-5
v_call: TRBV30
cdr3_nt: TGTGCCTGGGGGACCAATCAGCCCCAGCATTTT
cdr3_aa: CAWGTNQPQHF

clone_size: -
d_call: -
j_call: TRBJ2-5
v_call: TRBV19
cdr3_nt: TGTGCCAGTAGCCCGGGACCCAAAGAGACCCAGTACTTC
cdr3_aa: CASSPGPKETQYF

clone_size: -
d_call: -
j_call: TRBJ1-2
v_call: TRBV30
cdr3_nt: TGTGCCTGGAGTGTCCTGGACGGAGCTAACTATGGCTACACCTTC
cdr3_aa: CAWSVLDGANYGYTF

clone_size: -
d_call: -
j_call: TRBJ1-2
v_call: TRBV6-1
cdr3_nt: TGTGCCAGCGACAGAGCAAACTATGGCTACACCTTC
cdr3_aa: CASDRANYGYTF

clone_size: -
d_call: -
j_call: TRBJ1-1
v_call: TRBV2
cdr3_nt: TGTGCCAGCAACGTAGGGGCCCTAAACACTGAAGCTTTCTTT
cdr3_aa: CASNVGALNTEAFF

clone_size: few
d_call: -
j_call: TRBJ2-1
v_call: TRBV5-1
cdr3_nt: TGCGCCAGCACCAGGACGGACAATGAGCAGTTCTTC
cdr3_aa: CASTRTDNEQFF